The next 27 T cell receptor beta chains were all read from a single sample in a study of blood T cell repertoires in COVID-19. Sequencing was performed with immunoSEQ multiplex PCR; in TCRdb, only in-frame clones are kept and a portion is missing. The sample consists of 45,000 or so clones, about 86% of them appearing once. Sequenced: peripheral blood. The origin of the receptors is a man between 35 and 55 years old with active COVID-19.

The gene calls are TRBV3-1 (or the pseudogene TRBV3-2) and TRBJ1-1; 9 bases map to TRBD1. The CDR3 length is 15 residues. Germline V gene lookup returns CDR1 LGHDT and CDR2 YNNKEL (reference sequence). V trimming: 4 bases; J trimming: 1 base; junction bases outside the gene matches: 4. The CDR3 DNA reads TGTGCCAGCAGCCTCGGACAGGGGAGGAACACTGAAGCTTTCTTT. Amino acid sequence: CASSLGQGRNTEAFF.

V is TRBV11-2 and J is TRBJ2-5; 9 nucleotides line up with TRBD2. Germline loops: CDR1 SGHAT, CDR2 FQNNGV. The CDR3 is 17 amino acids. The V segment lost 0 bases and the J segment 2 bases; nucleotides outside the gene matches: 7. The CDR3 bases are TGTGCCAGCAGCTTAGAGGCTAGCGGGACCCTACAAGAGACCCAGTACTTC. This gives the protein CASSLEASGTLQETQYF.

The chain links TRBV30 to TRBJ2-7, with unresolved D. Germline V gives CDR1 GTSNPN, CDR2 SVGIG (reference sequence). This CDR3 region has 13 residues. The V end lost 4 bases, the J end lost 0 bases, and 10 bases lay between the germline ends. Here the CDR3 DNA reads TGTGCCTGGACCTCCCGGGTCTCCTACGAGCAGTACTTC. This codes for CAWTSRVSYEQYF. Variable domain in full (rest from reference TRBV30 and TRBJ2-7): SQTIHQWPATLVQPVGSPLSLECTVEGTSNPNLYWYRQAAGRGLQLLFYSVGIGQISSEVPQNLSASRPQDRQFILSSKKLLLSDSGFYLCAWTSRVSYEQYFGPGTRLTVT.

The V call is TRBV5-1, the J call TRBJ2-7; possibly TRBD1 for D (7 bases). Germline-derived CDR1 and CDR2 are SGHRS and YFSETQ. V was shortened by 4 bases and J by 6 bases, with 17 bases between the two germline ends. The CDR3 loop spans 14 amino acids. CDR3 in amino acids: CASSPGGRSGEQYF. The CDR3 nucleotides read TGCGCCAGCAGCCCAGGGGGGCGAAGTGGCGAGCAGTACTTC.

This clone has more than one count but fewer than ten. The CDR3 nucleotides read TGTGCCATCAGTGAGTCGATCAGAAACACCGGGGAGCTGTTTTTT. This sequence encodes CAISESIRNTGELFF. V gene TRBV10-3 combines with J gene TRBJ2-2; D not certain. Trimming removed 0 bases at V and 2 bases at J, with 7 bases between. The CDR3 runs 15 residues. Germline CDR1 ENHRY, CDR2 SYGVKD.

The chain links TRBV6-4 to TRBJ2-2, with TRBD2 identical over 11 bases. The CDR3 length is 15 residues. V lost 3 bases, J lost 3 bases, and 0 bases stayed unmatched. CDR1 and CDR2 from the germline V gene are MRHNA and SNTAGT. DNA for the CDR3: TGTGCCAGCAGTGAACTAGCGGGAGACACCGGGGAGCTGTTTTTT. It specifies CASSELAGDTGELFF.

V usage is TRBV28 and J usage is TRBJ1-1, with 7 bases aligning to TRBD1. Trimming at V came to 6 bases and at J to 8 bases, leaving 3 bases not matched to a gene. The CDR3 runs to 11 residues. CDR1 is MDHEN and CDR2 is SYDVKM in the germline V gene. The chain's CDR3 is CASSPGGEAFF. The CDR3 nucleotides read TGTGCCAGCAGCCCAGGGGGAGAAGCTTTCTTT.

This clone has only one observation. A junction end diverges from the germline sequence, so it may reflect a read error. The chain couples TRBV6-1 to TRBJ1-6, with D perhaps TRBD1 (6 bases). This CDR3 has 14 residues. CDR1 and CDR2 (germline): MNHNS, SASEGT. CDR3 region: CASREGQHNSPLHF. The CDR3 DNA follows: TGTGCCAGCAGGGAAGGACAGCATAATTCACCCCTCCACTTT.

The rearrangement uses TRBV28 and TRBJ1-5; D uncertain. This CDR3 is 16 amino acids long. V was pared by 6 bases and J by 1 base, with 16 bases between. Germline values: CDR1 MDHEN, CDR2 SYDVKM. CDR3 region: CASSPLYSSSNQPQHF. The CDR3 region has the DNA TGTGCCAGCAGCCCCTTATACTCGTCGAGCAATCAGCCCCAGCATTTT. The full variable domain, completed using reference TRBV28 and TRBJ1-5, is DVKVTQSSRYLVKRTGEKVFLECVQDMDHENMFWYRQDPGLGLRLIYFSYDVKMKEKGDIPEGYSVSREKKERFSLILESASTNQTSMYLCASSPLYSSSNQPQHFGDGTRLSIL.

This clone was observed a single time. The chain couples TRBV19 to TRBJ1-2, with D unclear. The CDR3 length is 12 residues. Trimming took off 7 bases at V and 4 bases at J, with 10 bases between the two ends. The V gene's germline CDR1 is LNHDA and CDR2 SQIVND (reference sequence). The CDR3 reads CASTKRTYGYTF. The DNA for the CDR3 is TGTGCCAGTACCAAGCGGACCTATGGCTACACCTTC.

This chain connects TRBV2 to TRBJ2-7; tentatively, D is TRBD1 (6 bases). V lost 7 bases to trimming and J lost 3 bases, with 10 bases between them. Per the germline V gene, CDR1 is SNHLY and CDR2 is FYNNEI. This CDR3 contains 12 residues. The CDR3 bases are TGTGCCAGCAACAGGGTCGTCTACGAGCAGTACTTC. This encodes CASNRVVYEQYF.

This clone was seen just once. The chain joins TRBV4-2 to TRBJ2-1, with 7 positions matching TRBD1. The germline V gene encodes CDR1 LGHNA and CDR2 YNFKEQ. Losses at the gene ends were 0 bases for V and 4 bases for J; bases not matched to a gene: 9. This CDR3 comprises 17 residues. The CDR3 DNA follows: TGTGCCAGCAGCCAAGAGGGGAGACAGGGTTTTTACAATGAGCAGTTCTTC. The encoded protein is CASSQEGRQGFYNEQFF.

The rearrangement links TRBV21-1 to TRBJ2-2; the table's D call, TRBD2, has no DNA check behind it. TRBV21-1 is deemed a pseudogene. This CDR3 region has 16 residues. The CDR3 protein is CASSASRGSTAGELFF. CDR3 bases: TGTGCCAGCAGCGCGTCCCGGGGATCCACCGCCGGGGAGCTGTTTTTT.

The CDR3 DNA follows: TGTGCCAGCAGTGAGGGACAGCTGAACACTGAAGCTTTCTTT. Encoded protein: CASSEGQLNTEAFF. The rearrangement uses TRBV6-1 and TRBJ1-1, with 7 positions matching TRBD1. The CDR3 runs to 14 residues. Germline V gene sequence: CDR1 MNHNS, CDR2 SASEGT. The V segment lost 3 bases and the J segment 0 bases; nucleotides outside the gene matches: 1.

The chain has TRBV6-1 and TRBJ1-2; D might be TRBD1 (6 bases). Germline V gene lookup returns CDR1 MNHNS and CDR2 SASEGT. The CDR3 has 14 residues. V lost 1 base and J lost 7, with 13 bases in between. CDR3 nucleotide sequence: TGTGCCAGCAGTGAAGAGAGGGGGGGCGGTGGCTACACCTTC. It is translated as CASSEERGGGGYTF.

In DNA form, the CDR3 reads TGTGCCAGCAGAGGGCGGGAGGGCCATTACGAGCAGTACTTC. It translates to CASRGREGHYEQYF. This chain links TRBV28 with TRBJ2-7; 9 positions agree with TRBD2. The CDR3 loop spans 14 amino acids. V shed 6 bases and J 4 bases; nucleotides not matched to a gene: 7. Germline assignment: CDR1 MDHEN and CDR2 SYDVKM.

By sample fraction, this clone is medium-sized (0.01 to 0.1%). The CDR3 sequence: CASSVGTVDPYEQYF. In nucleotides, the CDR3 is TGTGCCAGCAGCGTAGGGACAGTTGACCCCTACGAGCAGTACTTC. The chain carries TRBV9 and TRBJ2-7; weak D call: TRBD1 (6 bases). The length of the CDR3 is 15 residues. V lost 0 bases and J 2 bases, leaving 12 bases between the germline ends. Looked up from germline, CDR1 is SGDLS and CDR2 is YYNGEE.

Only a few counts were recorded for this clone. The J gene is TRBJ2-2, the V gene TRBV19; 9 bases align to TRBD2. Germline CDR1 and CDR2: LNHDA and SQIVND (reference sequence). The J segment lost 0 bases and the V segment lost 9 bases, leaving 8 bases of the junction unmatched. This CDR3 spans 16 amino acids. In nucleotides, the CDR3 is TGTGCCAGCACAGGGGCTAGCGGGGCGAACACCGGGGAGCTGTTTTTT. This codes for CASTGASGANTGELFF.

The CDR3 loop is CASSIDGTGGGEQYF. CDR3 DNA: TGTGCCAGTAGTATAGATGGGACAGGGGGCGGCGAGCAGTACTTC. This chain links TRBV19 with TRBJ2-7; 12 positions agree with TRBD1. Germline CDR1 is LNHDA and CDR2 is SQIVND (reference sequence). This CDR3 has 15 amino acids. With V trimmed by 0 bases and J by 6 bases, 3 bases remained unmatched. The full variable domain, with the rest looked up from reference TRBV19 and TRBJ2-7, is DGGITQSPKYLFRKEGQNVTLSCEQNLNHDAMYWYRQDPGQGLRLIYYSQIVNDFQKGDIAEGYSVSREKKESFPLTVTSAQKNPTAFYLCASSIDGTGGGEQYFGPGTRLTVT.

This clone was counted once. This chain joins TRBV19 and TRBJ1-2; tentatively, D is TRBD1 (6 bases). Germline V gives CDR1 LNHDA, CDR2 SQIVND (reference sequence). With 9 bases removed from V and 4 bases from J, the gap between germline ends came to 12 bases. The CDR3 is made up of 12 amino acids. The CDR3 protein is CASSRGAYGYTF. As DNA, the CDR3 is TGTGCCAGCTCGCGGGGGGCCTATGGCTACACCTTC.

The rearrangement uses TRBV6-4 and TRBJ2-3; TRBD2 matches 9 bases. Trimming at V came to 3 bases and at J to 2 bases, leaving 6 bases not matched to a gene. Germline lookup yields CDR1 MRHNA and CDR2 SNTAGT. CDR3 length: 16 amino acids. The CDR3 spells CASSENSGSPTDTQYF. The CDR3 DNA reads as TGTGCCAGCAGTGAAAATAGCGGGAGTCCCACAGATACGCAGTATTTT.

This sequence joins TRBV4-1 and TRBJ1-5; TRBD1 aligns across 12 bases. V was pared by 2 bases and J by 2 bases, with 10 bases of the junction left unmatched. The CDR3 is 19 residues long. Germline V lookup: CDR1 MGHRA, CDR2 YSYEKL. For the CDR3, the DNA is TGCGCCAGCAGCCAAAACCGGGACAGGGGGCGATTAGGCAATCAGCCCCAGCATTTT. This sequence encodes CASSQNRDRGRLGNQPQHF.

The rearrangement links TRBV28 to TRBJ2-5; 13 positions agree with TRBD2. This CDR3 spans 14 amino acids. The germline V gene has CDR1 MDHEN and CDR2 SYDVKM. The J segment lost 5 bases and the V segment lost 10 bases, leaving 7 bases of the junction unmatched. The CDR3 DNA sequence: TGTGCCACCCGGACTAGCGGGAGTTTGGAGACCCAGTACTTC. Its protein is CATRTSGSLETQYF. Using reference TRBV28 and TRBJ2-5 for the parts outside the CDR3, the full variable domain is DVKVTQSSRYLVKRTGEKVFLECVQDMDHENMFWYRQDPGLGLRLIYFSYDVKMKEKGDIPEGYSVSREKKERFSLILESASTNQTSMYLCATRTSGSLETQYFGPGTRLLVL.

There are a few counts of this clone. J is TRBJ2-7 and V is TRBV28, with 7 bases aligning to TRBD1. The CDR3 has 16 amino acids. J lost 2 bases, V lost 6 bases, and 13 bases had no gene match. The germline V gene encodes CDR1 MDHEN and CDR2 SYDVKM. The DNA of the CDR3 is TGTGCCAGCAGCCCCAACCGGGACAGTGTTCCCTACGAGCAGTACTTC. This translates into CASSPNRDSVPYEQYF.

V gene TRBV30 combines with J gene TRBJ1-5; TRBD1 aligns across 10 bases. CDR3 length equals 14 residues. The germline gives CDR1 GTSNPN, CDR2 SVGIG (reference sequence). After removal of 0 bases from V and 4 bases from J, the junction contained 0 bases not matched to a gene. The CDR3: CAWSVGQGNQPQHF. CDR3 DNA: TGTGCCTGGAGTGTGGGACAGGGGAATCAGCCCCAGCATTTT.

V gene TRBV10-3 combines with J gene TRBJ2-3, with a possible D match to TRBD1 (6 bases). This CDR3 contains 14 residues. V was shortened by 6 bases and J by 0 bases, with 10 bases between the two germline ends. Germline CDR1 reads ENHRY; CDR2 reads SYGVKD. CDR3 sequence reads: CAIRGAYSTDTQYF. Here the CDR3 DNA reads TGTGCCATCAGGGGGGCATATAGCACAGATACGCAGTATTTT.

This chain uses TRBV2 with TRBJ2-7; no definite D call. CDR3 length equals 11 residues. V was cut by 6 bases and J by 0 bases, with 3 bases left in between. Germline loops: CDR1 SNHLY, CDR2 FYNNEI. The CDR3 sequence is CASSLSYEQYF. The CDR3 bases are TGTGCCAGCAGCCTCTCCTACGAGCAGTACTTC.